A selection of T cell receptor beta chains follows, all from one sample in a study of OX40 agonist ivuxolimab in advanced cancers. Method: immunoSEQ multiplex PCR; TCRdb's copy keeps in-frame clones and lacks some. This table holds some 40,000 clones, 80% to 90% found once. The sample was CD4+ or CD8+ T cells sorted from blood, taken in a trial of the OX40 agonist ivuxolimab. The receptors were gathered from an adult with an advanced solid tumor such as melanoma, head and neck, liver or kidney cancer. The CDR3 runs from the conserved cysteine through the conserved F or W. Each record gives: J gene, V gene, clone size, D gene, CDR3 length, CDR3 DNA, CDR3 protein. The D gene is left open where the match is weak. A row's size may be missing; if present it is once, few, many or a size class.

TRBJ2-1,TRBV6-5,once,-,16,TGTGCCAGCAGTTACGGGGCGAGTGGGTACTACAATGAGCAGTTCTTC,CASSYGASGYYNEQFF
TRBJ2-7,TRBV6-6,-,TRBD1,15,TGTGCCAGCAGTTATTATGGGACAGGGGGGCTAGAGCAGTACTTC,CASSYYGTGGLEQYF
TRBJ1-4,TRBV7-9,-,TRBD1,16,TGTGCCAGCAGTTATTCTAGGGGACAGGGAAATGAAAAACTGTTTTTT,CASSYSRGQGNEKLFF
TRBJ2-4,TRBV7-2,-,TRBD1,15,TGTGCCAGCAGCCCGGACAGGGGGCAGGGAAACATTCAGTACTTC,CASSPDRGQGNIQYF
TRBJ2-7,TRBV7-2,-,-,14,TGTGCCAGCAGCATTTTCGTAGGGGATTACGAGCAGTACTTC,CASSIFVGDYEQYF
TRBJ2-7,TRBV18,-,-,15,TGTGCCAGCTCACTCTACCGGGACACCTCCTACGAGCAGTACTTC,CASSLYRDTSYEQYF
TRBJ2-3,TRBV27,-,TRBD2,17,TGTGCCAGCAGTTTATACGCTAGCGGGTATAGCACAGATACGCAGTATTTT,CASSLYASGYSTDTQYF
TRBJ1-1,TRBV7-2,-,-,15,TGTGCCAGCAGCTCCCCGACAGGAGGAATCCCTGAAGCTTTCTTT,CASSSPTGGIPEAFF
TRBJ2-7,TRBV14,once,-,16,TGTGCCAGCAGCCAAGGGTACGGGGGCGGTTCCTACGAGCAGTACTTC,CASSQGYGGGSYEQYF
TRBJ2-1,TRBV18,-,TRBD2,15,TGTGCCAGCTCACCAATGGGAGGGTCCTACAATGAGCAGTTCTTC,CASSPMGGSYNEQFF
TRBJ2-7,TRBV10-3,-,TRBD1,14,TGTGCCATCAGTCCTGACAGGGGAGCCTACGAGCAGTACTTC,CAISPDRGAYEQYF
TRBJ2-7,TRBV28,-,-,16,TGTGCCAGCAGTTCAATCGAAACAGGGACCCCTTGGGAGCAGTACTTC,CASSSIETGTPWEQYF
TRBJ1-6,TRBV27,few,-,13,TGTGCCAGCAGGGGGAAGTATAATTCACCCCTCCACTTT,CASRGKYNSPLHF
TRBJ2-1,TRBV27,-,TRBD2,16,TGTGCCAGCAGTTCGACTAGCGGTTTTTGGTCCTATGAGCAGTTCTTC,CASSSTSGFWSYEQFF
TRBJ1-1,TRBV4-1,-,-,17,TGCGCCAGCAGCAAGACCTTAGGGACCGACGAGAACACTGAAGCTTTCTTT,CASSKTLGTDENTEAFF
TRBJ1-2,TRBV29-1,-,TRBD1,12,TGCAGCGTTGAACGGGGCAGGGGGGGCTACACCTTC,CSVERGRGGYTF
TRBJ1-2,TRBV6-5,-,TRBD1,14,TGTGCCAGCAGTTACCGACAGGGGGCGGGAGGCTACACCTTC,CASSYRQGAGGYTF
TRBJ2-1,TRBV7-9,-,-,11,TGTGCCAGCAGCTTGAACGATGAGCAGTTCTTC,CASSLNDEQFF
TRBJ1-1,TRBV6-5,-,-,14,TGTGCCAGCAGTTATCAGGGCCTGAACACTGAAGCTTTCTTT,CASSYQGLNTEAFF
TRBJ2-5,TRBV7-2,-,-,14,TGTGCCAGCAGCCTCGGCCCCGGAGGGGAGACCCAGTACTTC,CASSLGPGGETQYF
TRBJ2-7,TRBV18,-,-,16,TGTGCCAGCTCACCACCGGTTCCAGGCCGGCCGTACGAGCAGTACTTC,CASSPPVPGRPYEQYF
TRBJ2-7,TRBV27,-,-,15,TGTGCCAGCAGTCCTGCCAGCGGAGTCTCCTACGAGCAGTACTTC,CASSPASGVSYEQYF
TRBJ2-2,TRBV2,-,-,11,TGTGCCAGCTTCGGGACCGGGGAGCTGTTTTTT,CASFGTGELFF
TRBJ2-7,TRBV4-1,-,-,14,TGCGCCAGCAGCCAGCTGGGGTCCACCTACGAGCAGTACTTC,CASSQLGSTYEQYF
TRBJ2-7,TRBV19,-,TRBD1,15,TGTGCCAGTAGTATAGGGGACAGGCGTATCTACGAGCAGTACTTC,CASSIGDRRIYEQYF
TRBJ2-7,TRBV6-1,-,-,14,TGTGCCACCCTTAACCAAATAAGCTCCTACGAGCAGTACTTC,CATLNQISSYEQYF
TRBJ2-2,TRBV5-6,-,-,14,TGTGCCAGCAGCATCGGTTCGGGGTCCGGGGAGCTGTTTTTT,CASSIGSGSGELFF
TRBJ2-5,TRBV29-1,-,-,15,TGCAGCGTTGACTTGGGACGGGGGATAGGGGAGACCCAGTACTTC,CSVDLGRGIGETQYF
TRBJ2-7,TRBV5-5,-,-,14,TGTGCCAGCAGCTTGGACTTCATCAGTTACGAGCAGTACTTC,CASSLDFISYEQYF
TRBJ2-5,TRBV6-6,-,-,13,TGTGCCAGCAGTTACTCGCTCTACCAGACCCAGTACTTC,CASSYSLYQTQYF